The clone carrying this TCR beta chain has more than one count but fewer than ten. No antigen is known for it. MiXCR, run by TCRdb on the 5' RACE reads, gives a single entry per CDR3 protein. The repertoire consists of approximately 350,000 distinct CDR3 sequences, with 10% to 15% occurring once and the leading ten covering around 21%. This sample was included in a study of T-cell memory formation after mild COVID-19. Study-wide results and caveats: Mainly CM and EM harbored the contracting CD4+ clones; mainly EMRA harbored the CD8+ ones. A second wave expanding day 15 to 37 was CD4+-biased; contracting clones were balanced.

Trimming pared 0 bases from V and 5 bases from J, leaving 13 bases between. Germline V lookup: CDR1 LGHNA, CDR2 YSLEER. The CDR3 has 15 amino acids. The rearrangement uses TRBV4-3 and TRBJ1-2; a weak D match, TRBD1 (6 bases). This sequence originates from a man younger than 35 who had mild COVID-19 (a few samples of this study predate the infection). Cell type and time point are not known. The sample consisted of PBMCs or a T cell subset sorted from them (not recorded which). CDR3 sequence (DNA): TGCGCCAGCAGCCAAGATAGGGGGGTCTTATATGGCTACACCTTC. This codes for CASSQDRGVLYGYTF.